The rows below give T cell receptor beta chains drawn from one sample of a study of human T cells and chemical hapten exposure. One entry per CDR3 protein results from TCRdb running MiXCR on the RACE reads. There are roughly 380,000 distinct CDR3 sequences in the sample; 4% to 6% occur only once, and 2.5% to 3% lies in the top ten. The input for sequencing was whole blood, taken in connection with sensitization to the hapten diphenylcyclopropenone (DPC). The receptors here all came from a woman between 50 and 59 years old with alopecia areata. Some clones in this sample may be carry-over from other donors' samples. The CDR3 runs from the conserved cysteine through the conserved F or W.

v_call: TRBV6-6
cdr3_length: 14
j_call: TRBJ1-5
cdr3_aa: CASSPDRGSQPQHF

v_call: TRBV6-2/TRBV6-3
cdr3_length: 13
j_call: TRBJ1-2
cdr3_aa: CASGETANYGYTF

v_call: TRBV7-9
cdr3_length: 12
j_call: TRBJ1-2
cdr3_aa: CASSPRDYGYTF

v_call: TRBV6-5
cdr3_length: 16
j_call: TRBJ1-1
cdr3_aa: CASSRAPRGGGTEAFF

v_call: TRBV29-1
cdr3_length: 13
j_call: TRBJ2-3
cdr3_aa: CSVEDGRADTQYF

v_call: TRBV27
cdr3_length: 16
j_call: TRBJ2-5
cdr3_aa: CASSFSIDRGAETQYF

v_call: TRBV7-9
cdr3_length: 16
j_call: TRBJ2-7
cdr3_aa: CASSLVGSSISYEQYF

v_call: TRBV3-1
cdr3_length: 16
j_call: TRBJ2-7
cdr3_aa: CASSQDRQLGTYEQYF

v_call: TRBV12-2
cdr3_length: 17
j_call: TRBJ2-6
cdr3_aa: CASRCGQEDTGANVLTF

v_call: TRBV18
cdr3_length: 12
j_call: TRBJ2-1
cdr3_aa: CASSPKTGEQFF

v_call: TRBV11-2
cdr3_length: 17
j_call: TRBJ2-3
cdr3_aa: CASSLDAASGGSDTQYF

v_call: TRBV6-1
cdr3_length: 14
j_call: TRBJ1-6
cdr3_aa: CAILFGGGNSPLHF

v_call: TRBV6-4
cdr3_length: 16
j_call: TRBJ2-2
cdr3_aa: CASSPRDGANTGELFF

v_call: TRBV2
cdr3_length: 13
j_call: TRBJ1-2
cdr3_aa: CASSEAGGYGYTF

v_call: TRBV20-1
cdr3_length: 15
j_call: TRBJ2-3
cdr3_aa: CSAPMWASSSDTQYF

v_call: TRBV5-1
cdr3_length: 16
j_call: TRBJ2-7
cdr3_aa: CASSLEPTGLRYEQYF

v_call: TRBV9
cdr3_length: 16
j_call: TRBJ2-2
cdr3_aa: CASSALSGRIPGELFF

v_call: TRBV7-2
cdr3_length: 15
j_call: TRBJ1-5
cdr3_aa: CATHSGGVGNQPQHF

v_call: TRBV7-6
cdr3_length: 13
j_call: TRBJ2-5
cdr3_aa: CASSLRRGETQYF

v_call: TRBV3-1
cdr3_length: 16
j_call: TRBJ2-3
cdr3_aa: CASSQLGLAETDTQYF

v_call: TRBV7-2
cdr3_length: 14
j_call: TRBJ2-7
cdr3_aa: CASSLGTGGHEQYF

v_call: TRBV3-1
cdr3_length: 13
j_call: TRBJ2-1
cdr3_aa: CASSQDQSRLQFF

v_call: TRBV9
cdr3_length: 13
j_call: TRBJ2-5
cdr3_aa: CASRGTGIKTQYF

v_call: TRBV10-3
cdr3_length: 14
j_call: TRBJ2-1
cdr3_aa: CATTRDSSYNEQFF

v_call: TRBV11-2
cdr3_length: 15
j_call: TRBJ1-1
cdr3_aa: CASNPLSGRGTEAFF

v_call: TRBV5-1
cdr3_length: 13
j_call: TRBJ2-3
cdr3_aa: CASQDLNTDTQYF

v_call: TRBV29-1
cdr3_length: 15
j_call: TRBJ2-7
cdr3_aa: CSVEDPRDPFYEQYF

v_call: TRBV4-1
cdr3_length: 16
j_call: TRBJ1-1
cdr3_aa: CASSPDLGGLRTEAFF

v_call: TRBV29-1
cdr3_length: 11
j_call: TRBJ2-7
cdr3_aa: CSVEENYEQYF

v_call: TRBV27
cdr3_length: 15
j_call: TRBJ1-6
cdr3_aa: CASSSDRGMASPLHF

v_call: TRBV2
cdr3_length: 13
j_call: TRBJ2-7
cdr3_aa: CASTLLSTYEQYF

v_call: TRBV12-3/TRBV12-4
cdr3_length: 15
j_call: TRBJ2-6
cdr3_aa: CASSRAFSGANVLTF

v_call: TRBV3-1
cdr3_length: 17
j_call: TRBJ1-1
cdr3_aa: CASSPGGGGMGNTEAFF

v_call: TRBV20-1
cdr3_length: 13
j_call: TRBJ2-7
cdr3_aa: CSATKQGAGEQYF

v_call: TRBV5-1
cdr3_length: 16
j_call: TRBJ2-3
cdr3_aa: CASSLVLAVGTDTQYF